The TCR beta chain described here comes from a study of blood T cell repertoires in COVID-19 (dated by TCRdb to the early 2020s). For the study in its entirety: The collaborator samples originated in the United States, Italy and Spain and spanned the acute and convalescent phases of COVID-19. The material from the prospective study consisted of cDNA or gDNA derived from T cells, B-cell-depleted T cells, or PBMCs. The dataset comprised deeply sampled blood TCRbeta repertoires from subjects exposed to, actively infected with, or recovered from COVID-19. The repertoires were made available in a free public database intended to serve as a resource for research on the immune response to SARS-CoV-2. Samples came from the ongoing ImmuneRACE study (first 160 participants) plus 1,254 subjects from 6 global collaborators. A de-identified subject ID, COVID-19 status, age in years and sex were almost always included in the sample metadata. Where available, HLA class I and class II types were taken from metadata supplied by the sample provider and were not determined by assay-based typing.

Collaborating institutions collected whole blood in K2EDTA tubes following their own protocols. For TCRbeta analysis, collaborators shipped samples as frozen whole blood, isolated PBMCs, or DNA extracted from either of those sample types. TCRbeta CDR3 regions were amplified from genomic DNA using the immunoSEQ Assay, a bias-controlled multiplex PCR. From the authors' description of their analysis: Within the assay, amplification of reference gene primers was used to estimate how many nucleated cells each sample contained. To quantify the absolute abundance of each unique TCRbeta CDR3 rearrangement, sequence reads were collapsed and filtered. For each sample, productive Simpson clonality was calculated as the square root of Simpson's diversity index across productive rearrangements. Held by TCRdb, this immuneACCESS table contains in-frame sequences only and omits some clones. Under half of the omission traces to an unresolved V gene where checked; the cause of the rest is unknown. The D gene and trimming were derived from the DNA, and the V and J assignments and clone size from that table. For this sample the table gives fewer than 20,000 clones, of which 91% were detected only once. Together, the top ten hold more than 5.5% of the sample.

The CDR3 measures 15 amino acids from cysteine to phenylalanine. Just CDR3 DNA is preserved here, 45 bases in frame from base 1. CDR1 and CDR2 (SQVTM, ANQGSEA) derive from the germline V gene. V ends up 0 bases short and J 5 bases short, with an unmatched junction base count of 7. With regard to this clone: There is no known antigen for this receptor. No clone much larger than this one lies a single base away; base qualities are absent.

Results the study describes overall, beyond this receptor: How much clinical and demographic metadata was included differed by source and by participant, and the metadata was provided uncurated.

Sequencing was carried out using peripheral blood. This chain is built from TRBV29-1 and TRBJ1-2; 9 bases in the middle match TRBD1. The TCR sequence derives from a human donor in a cohort sampled during active COVID-19. In nucleotide form, the sequence is TGCAGCGTTGAAGATTTTGGGACAGGGAAATATGGCTACACCTTC. Its translation is CSVEDFGTGKYGYTF. With all but the CDR3 taken from the reference TRBV29-1 and TRBJ1-2 genes, the full variable domain is: SAVISQKPSRDICQRGTSLTIQCQVDSQVTMMFWYRQQPGQSLTLIATANQGSEATYESGFVIDKFPISRPNLTFSTLTVSNMSPEDSSIYLCSVEDFGTGKYGYTFGSGTRLTVV.